This T cell receptor (beta chain) was captured by sequencing in a study of response to subunit inactivated influenza vaccine. Study-level points and caveats: Seasonal influenza vaccination, on each occasion, was suggested by the authors to recruit few new T cells.

Concerning this clonotype itself: What it recognizes is unknown.

Germline loops: CDR1 DFQATT, CDR2 SNEGSKA (reference sequence). The CDR3 has 13 residues. TCRdb redid the calling of the RT-PCR reads with MiXCR, one entry per CDR3 protein. The table lists 150,000 to 200,000 distinct CDR3 sequences, 11% of them singletons. The TCR sequence derives from a middle-aged man who received an inactivated influenza vaccine. Sequencing used non-naive T cells sorted from PBMCs, obtained 35 to 45 days after vaccination. The chain links TRBV20-1 to TRBJ1-2; possible D gene TRBD1, 5 bases. CDR3 DNA sequence: TGCTCCTCCGGCGGGGCTCCGGGCTATGGCTACACCTTC. This sequence encodes CSSGGAPGYGYTF.